This T cell receptor beta chain was found in a study of CD8+ T cells in alopecia areata. Extraction of RNA preceded its reverse transcription into cDNA, which served as the sequencing template. The data were produced by immunoSEQ multiplex PCR, yet TCRdb's version contains in-frame clones alone and is incomplete. This sample has roughly 200,000 clones, with 63% found just once. Trimming took off 0 bases at V and 4 bases at J, with 11 bases between the two ends. CDR3 length equals 14 residues. Germline lookup yields CDR1 GTSNPN and CDR2 SVGIG (reference sequence). Turning to this clone: At the DNA level, this CDR3 is encoded by other sequences in the same sample as well.

The gene calls are TRBV30 and TRBJ2-3; D gene unclear. The sequences come from CD4+ T cells sorted from blood, collected at week 0. The sequence was collected from a human donor with alopecia areata. For the CDR3, the DNA is TGTGCCTGGAGTGTACAGTTAGGAGCAGATACGCAGTATTTT. Protein product: CAWSVQLGADTQYF.